The source of this TCR beta chain is a study of cytomegalovirus exposure and HLA in healthy donors. Sequencing used immunoSEQ multiplex PCR; TCRdb keeps in-frame clones, though not all of them. The profile shows about 280,000 clones, around nine tenths of them singletons. This clone showed up just a few times. Per the germline V gene, CDR1 is SGDLS and CDR2 is YYNGEE. The CDR3 consists of 14 residues. Trimming removed 7 bases from V and 2 bases from J; junction bases left unmatched: 6. This receptor was obtained from a young woman in good health and CMV-seronegative. This chain links TRBV9 with TRBJ2-5; 9 bases agree with TRBD1. Sequencing used PBMCs. The CDR3 is CASGKGQGQETQYF. CDR3 DNA sequence: TGTGCCAGCGGTAAGGGACAGGGACAAGAGACCCAGTACTTC.